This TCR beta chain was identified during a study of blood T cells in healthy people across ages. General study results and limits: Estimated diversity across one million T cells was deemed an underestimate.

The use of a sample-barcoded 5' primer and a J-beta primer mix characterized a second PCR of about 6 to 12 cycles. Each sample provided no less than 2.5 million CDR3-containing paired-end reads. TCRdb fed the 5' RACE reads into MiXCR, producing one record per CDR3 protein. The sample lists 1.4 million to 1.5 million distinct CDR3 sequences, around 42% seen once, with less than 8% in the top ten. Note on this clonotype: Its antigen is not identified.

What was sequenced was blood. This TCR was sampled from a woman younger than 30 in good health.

This chain's CDR3 is CSVDTTGRGGLNEQFF. The CDR3 region has the DNA TGCAGCGTTGACACCACGGGGCGGGGGGGCTTGAATGAGCAGTTCTTC. The chain carries TRBV29-1 and TRBJ2-1, with 9 bases aligning to TRBD2. This CDR3 region has 16 residues. V dropped 3 bases and J dropped 7; count of bases not matched to a gene: 13. The germline V gene encodes CDR1 SQVTM and CDR2 ANQGSEA.